This T cell receptor beta chain was profiled in a study of blood T cell repertoires in COVID-19 (dated by TCRdb to 2020 to 2022). The study in broad terms: Collaborator samples came from the United States, Italy and Spain and covered acute and convalescent phases of COVID-19. The prospective study material was composed of cDNA or gDNA derived from T cells, B-cell-depleted T cells, or PBMCs. The dataset comprised deeply sampled blood TCRbeta repertoires from subjects exposed to, actively infected with, or recovered from COVID-19. The repertoires were made available in a free public database intended to serve as a resource for research on the immune response to SARS-CoV-2. Samples came from the ongoing ImmuneRACE study (first 160 participants) plus 1,254 subjects from 6 global collaborators. The sample metadata nearly always contained a de-identified subject ID, COVID-19 status, age in years and sex. Where available, HLA class I and class II types were taken from metadata supplied by the sample provider and were not determined by assay-based typing.

In Seattle, one collaborating source enrolled patients while the infection was active and tracked those patients longitudinally over the course of disease. The collaborating institutions used their own protocols to collect whole blood in K2EDTA tubes. Collaborator samples were shipped for TCRbeta analysis as frozen whole blood, isolated PBMCs, or DNA extracted from either sample type. The germline ends are 8 bases apart after V is trimmed by 1 base and J by 2 bases. CDR1 KGHSH and CDR2 LQKENI were looked up in the germline V gene. Including the terminal cysteine and phenylalanine, the CDR3 comprises 14 residues. Here the CDR3 DNA is all that survives: 42 bases in frame from base 1. The study at large found these results: The quantity of clinical and demographic metadata differed by source and by participant and was supplied without curation.

The immunoSEQ Assay, a bias-controlled multiplex PCR, was used to amplify TCRbeta CDR3 regions from genomic DNA. The study's processing was this. Within the assay, amplification of reference gene primers was used to estimate how many nucleated cells each sample contained. To quantify the absolute abundance of each unique TCRbeta CDR3 rearrangement, sequence reads were collapsed and filtered. For each sample, productive Simpson clonality was calculated as the square root of Simpson's diversity index over productive rearrangements. This immuneACCESS table, as held by TCRdb, lists in-frame sequences with V and J called but not all clones. Of the missing ones, under half trace to an unresolved V gene in checked studies; the others have no known cause. That table is the source of V, J and clone size, and D and trimming were worked out from the DNA. For this sample the table gives 200,000 to 300,000 clones, of which about nine tenths were detected only once. The top ten clones comprise 0.83% of the sample.

As regards this clone: No cognate antigen has been identified for it. Base qualities are not at hand, and no much larger clone is one base apart.

The material sequenced was peripheral blood. The source is a man aged 25-45 years with COVID-19, enrolled during active disease. This chain is built from TRBV18 and TRBJ1-2; a confident D gene designation cannot be given. Here the CDR3 is given as CASSPRSQNYGYTF. The sequenced DNA is TGTGCCAGCTCACCACGATCCCAGAACTATGGCTACACCTTC.